A selection of T cell receptor beta chains follows, all from one sample in a study of Ad26.COV2.S vaccination and SARS-CoV-2 variants. Assay: immunoSEQ multiplex PCR; the TCRdb copy retains only in-frame clones and omits some. This table holds 430,000 or so clones, 80% to 95% found once. The sequenced sample was peripheral blood, obtained in a trial of Ad26.COV2.S vaccine versus placebo. The source of these receptors is a person between 18 and 60 years old who received the Ad26.COV2.S COVID-19 vaccine or a placebo. The CDR3 runs from the conserved cysteine through the conserved F or W.

j_gene	len	v_gene	CDR3aa
TRBJ2-2	15	TRBV7-2	CASSFTGGDTGELFF
TRBJ2-1	15	TRBV7-9	CASSALAGGLNEQFF
TRBJ2-7	15	TRBV29-1	CSVDGRTGEDYEQYF
TRBJ1-1	13	TRBV18	CASSRQGNTEAFF
TRBJ2-7	17	TRBV21-1	CASSKALWGQGTYEQYF
TRBJ2-1	13	TRBV9	CASSVASDRGQFF
TRBJ1-2	13	TRBV27	CASRPRDRGGYTF
TRBJ2-7	14	TRBV5-6	CASSLGQGAYEQYF
TRBJ2-7	14	TRBV7-8	CASSLSDRGYEQYF
TRBJ1-2	15	TRBV4-1	CASSPNWTGRDGYTF
TRBJ1-2	13	TRBV27	CASRPDGGYGYTF
TRBJ1-1	16	TRBV10-3	CAISESPGGGNTEAFF
TRBJ2-7	12	TRBV7-2	CASSQGPLEQYF
TRBJ1-1	15	TRBV10-3	CAISYRDAMNTEAFF
TRBJ2-7	13	TRBV28	CASKGQSSYEQYF
TRBJ1-3	17	TRBV7-8	CASSLSRTGTTGNTIYF
TRBJ2-7	13	TRBV28	CASSLGGSDEQYF
TRBJ1-4	14	TRBV2	CASSVRGQSGKLFF
TRBJ1-5	15	TRBV5-5	CASSQGQLVNQPQHF
TRBJ1-1	12	TRBV12-3/TRBV12-4	CASSRTGTEAFF
TRBJ1-1	14	TRBV2	CASSEQGLGTEAFF
TRBJ1-5	15	TRBV10-3	CAISGDRGVGQPQHF
TRBJ1-2	13	TRBV6-1	CASSESGRYGYTF
TRBJ1-1	14	TRBV19	CASRQGGLNTEAFF
TRBJ1-1	14	TRBV19	CASSIDGGLVEAFF
TRBJ1-1	9	TRBV29-1	CSDDRGAFF
TRBJ2-4	14	TRBV5-4	CASSGGSGGGIQYF
TRBJ2-7	15	TRBV5-4	CASSKLAGGSREQYF